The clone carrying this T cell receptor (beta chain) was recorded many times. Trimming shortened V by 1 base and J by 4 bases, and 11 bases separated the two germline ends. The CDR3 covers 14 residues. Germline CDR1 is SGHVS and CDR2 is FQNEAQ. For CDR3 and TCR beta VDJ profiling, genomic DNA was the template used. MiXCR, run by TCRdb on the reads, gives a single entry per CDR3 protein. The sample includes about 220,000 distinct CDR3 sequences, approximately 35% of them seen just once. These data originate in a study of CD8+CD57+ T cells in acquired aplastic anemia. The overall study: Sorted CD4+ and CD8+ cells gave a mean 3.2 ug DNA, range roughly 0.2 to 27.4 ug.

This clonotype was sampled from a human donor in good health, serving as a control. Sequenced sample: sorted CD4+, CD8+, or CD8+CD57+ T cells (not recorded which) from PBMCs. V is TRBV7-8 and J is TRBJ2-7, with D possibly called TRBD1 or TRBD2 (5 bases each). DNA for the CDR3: TGTGCCAGCAGCTTAGGGGGGAATGGGTACGAGCAGTACTTC. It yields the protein CASSLGGNGYEQYF. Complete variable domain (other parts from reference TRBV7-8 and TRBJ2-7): GAGVSQSPRYKVAKRGQDVALRCDPISGHVSLFWYQQALGQGPEFLTYFQNEAQLDKSGLPSDRFFAERPEGSVSTLKIQRTQQEDSAVYLCASSLGGNGYEQYFGPGTRLTVT.